The 24 T cell receptor beta chains listed next were all sequenced from one sample in a study of CD8+ T cells in alopecia areata. Treatment specified: oral pan-JAK inhibitor, 5-10 mg twice daily. Following RNA extraction, reverse transcription yielded cDNA that acted as the sequencing template. Clones were read by immunoSEQ multiplex PCR, and TCRdb kept only the in-frame ones, dropping some. Of about 200,000 clones listed, roughly three fifths are singletons. The material sequenced was CD4+ T cells sorted from blood, taken at week 4, from a patient treated with tofacitinib. These receptors were obtained from a human donor with alopecia areata.

This clone has only a few counts. The J gene is TRBJ1-2, the V gene TRBV5-1; D unclear. CDR1 and CDR2 from the germline V gene are SGHRS and YFSETQ. This CDR3 has 13 residues. The V gene lost 0 bases and the J gene lost 4 bases, with 7 bases spanning the gap. The CDR3 here is CASSLAGSYGYTF. DNA for the CDR3: TGCGCCAGCAGCTTGGCCGGGTCCTATGGCTACACCTTC.

The rearrangement uses TRBV2 and TRBJ2-5; D might be TRBD1 or TRBD2, each matching 5 bases. Germline loops: CDR1 SNHLY, CDR2 FYNNEI. The CDR3 has 12 amino acids. Trimming removed 10 bases at V and 2 bases at J, with 11 bases between. The CDR3: CATGTAQETQYF. The CDR3 bases are TGTGCCACCGGGACGGCTCAAGAGACCCAGTACTTC.

V is TRBV4-1 and J is TRBJ2-7; no clear D gene. Per the germline V gene, CDR1 is MGHRA and CDR2 is YSYEKL. Trimming shortened V by 1 base and J by 2 bases, and 15 bases separated the two germline ends. This CDR3 has 16 residues. For the CDR3, the DNA is TGCGCCAGCAGCCAAGGGTGGGCGTCGCCTCCCTACGAGCAGTACTTC. This sequence encodes CASSQGWASPPYEQYF.

V and J are TRBV11-2 and TRBJ1-1, with unresolved D. This CDR3 has 17 residues. Trimming took off 4 bases at V and 1 base at J, with 19 bases between the two ends. In germline, CDR1 is SGHAT, CDR2 FQNNGV. The CDR3, as DNA: TGTGCCAGCAGCTCCCTAACGGGCTCCTTAGGGAACACTGAAGCTTTCTTT. Its protein product is CASSSLTGSLGNTEAFF.

The V and J genes are TRBV5-5 and TRBJ1-6, with TRBD1 identical over 11 bases. CDR1 and CDR2 from the germline V gene are SGHKS and YYEKEE (reference sequence). The CDR3 is made up of 16 amino acids. Trimming cost V 5 bases and J 9 bases; bases outside gene matches: 10. The CDR3 nucleotides are TGTGCCAGCAGGAGAACCGGGACAGGGGGTAGTTCACCCCTCCACTTT. Translated, it gives CASRRTGTGGSSPLHF.

The CDR3 loop reads CASSLAGGPLGEQFF. The CDR3 DNA sequence: TGTGCCAGCAGTTTAGCGGGGGGGCCCCTCGGTGAGCAGTTCTTC. The gene calls are TRBV28 and TRBJ2-1; TRBD2 agrees at 9 bases. Germline V lookup: CDR1 MDHEN, CDR2 SYDVKM. V lost 2 bases to trimming and J lost 9 bases; unmatched junction nucleotides: 8. The CDR3 sequence is 15 residues long.

This clone has just one count. This chain uses TRBV2 with TRBJ2-2, with no clear D. Germline loops: CDR1 SNHLY, CDR2 FYNNEI. This CDR3 region has 13 residues. V was cut by 5 bases and J by 5 bases, with 9 bases left in between. The CDR3 nucleotides are TGTGCCAGCAGTAGCTCAGGAACCGGGGAGCTGTTTTTT. It translates to CASSSSGTGELFF.

The chain uses TRBV27 and TRBJ2-7; D may match TRBD1 or TRBD2 (6 bases each). The V end lost 3 bases, the J end lost 4 bases, and 22 bases lay between the germline ends. In germline, CDR1 is MNHEY, CDR2 SMNVEV (reference sequence). This CDR3 has 17 amino acids. CDR3 sequence (DNA): TGTGCCAGCAGTTTGAGTCTCCGCGGGACAAGGACGTACGAGCAGTACTTC. It translates to CASSLSLRGTRTYEQYF.

The chain uses TRBV7-2 and TRBJ2-5; weak D call: TRBD1 (5 bases). This CDR3 has 15 amino acids. Looked up from germline, CDR1 is SGHTA and CDR2 is FQGNSA. V lost 2 bases, J lost 5 bases, and 15 bases lay in between. The CDR3 region is CASSLRGASGETQYF. Here the CDR3 DNA reads TGTGCCAGCAGCTTAAGGGGTGCGTCCGGGGAGACCCAGTACTTC.

This rearrangement joins TRBV11-2 to TRBJ2-7, with 9 bases fitting TRBD1. There are 15 residues in the CDR3. Germline CDR1 and CDR2: SGHAT and FQNNGV. The V and J ends lost 6 bases and 4 bases, in that order; junction bases with no gene match: 10. The CDR3 loop reads CASRGGQGYSYEQYF. CDR3 DNA sequence: TGTGCCAGCAGGGGGGGACAGGGATACAGTTACGAGCAGTACTTC.

This clone was picked up one time. The rearrangement links TRBV2 to TRBJ2-7; 7 bases line up with TRBD2. Germline V gives CDR1 SNHLY, CDR2 FYNNEI. The CDR3 extends over 14 amino acids. The junction had 6 bases not matched to a gene; V was cut back by 3 bases and J by 4 bases. The CDR3 DNA reads as TGTGCCAGCAGTGATGGGAGGGGTCCGTACGAGCAGTACTTC. Translation: CASSDGRGPYEQYF.

This clone was found once. The gene calls are TRBV29-1 and TRBJ2-4, with a weak D call TRBD1 (5 bases). The CDR3 spans 13 residues. Trimming shortened V by 3 bases and J by 4 bases, and 10 bases separated the two germline ends. Germline values: CDR1 SQVTM, CDR2 ANQGSEA. CDR3 protein: CSVESGLKNIQYF. In nucleotides, the CDR3 is TGCAGCGTTGAGTCAGGGCTTAAAAACATTCAGTACTTC.

The chain has TRBV6-5 and TRBJ1-1; TRBD1 might be the D (6 bases). Trimming took off 3 bases at V and 11 bases at J, with 10 bases between the two ends. The CDR3 length is 11 residues. The germline V gene encodes CDR1 MNHEY and CDR2 SVGAGI. CDR3 in amino acids: CASSYQGSAFF. In nucleotides, the CDR3 is TGTGCCAGCAGTTATCAGGGGTCGGCTTTCTTT.

This chain connects TRBV7-2 to TRBJ2-1; 11 nucleotides align to TRBD2. Germline lookup yields CDR1 SGHTA and CDR2 FQGNSA. CDR3 length equals 14 residues. With V trimmed by 2 bases and J by 13 bases, 7 bases remained unmatched. The CDR3 region has the DNA TGTGCCAGCAGCTTACCTAGCGGGGGGAATCGACAGTTCTTC. This gives the protein CASSLPSGGNRQFF.

This clone was seen more than once but under ten times. The V call is TRBV7-9, the J call TRBJ1-6; D is undetermined. Germline V gives CDR1 SEHNR, CDR2 FQNEAQ (reference sequence). The CDR3 has 15 residues. The V gene lost 1 base and the J gene lost 6 bases, with 10 bases spanning the gap. The CDR3 DNA follows: TGTGCCAGCAGCTTAGAGGGCAGCCCTAATTCACCCCTCCACTTT. Its protein product is CASSLEGSPNSPLHF. Combining the CDR3 with reference TRBV7-9 and TRBJ1-6 gives the whole variable domain DTGVSQNPRHKITKRGQNVTFRCDPISEHNRLYWYRQTLGQGPEFLTYFQNEAQLEKSRLLSDRFSAERPKGSFSTLEIQRTEQGDSAMYLCASSLEGSPNSPLHFGNGTRLTVT.

V usage is TRBV5-1 and J usage is TRBJ2-5, with D unclear. The CDR3 covers 15 residues. Germline CDR1 and CDR2: SGHRS and YFSETQ. V lost 4 bases and J lost 5, with 18 bases in between. CDR3 DNA sequence: TGCGCCAGCAGCGACGGACCAACACCCCGGGAGACCCAGTACTTC. This gives the protein CASSDGPTPRETQYF.

This chain links TRBV18 with TRBJ1-1, with 7 bases fitting TRBD1. Looked up from germline, CDR1 is KGHSH and CDR2 is LQKENI. V lost 3 bases to trimming and J lost 4 bases; unmatched junction nucleotides: 5. There are 14 residues in the CDR3. The chain's CDR3 is CASSPRQGGTEAFF. The DNA of the CDR3 is TGTGCCAGCTCACCTCGGCAGGGGGGCACTGAAGCTTTCTTT. Using reference TRBV18 and TRBJ1-1 for the parts outside the CDR3, the full variable domain is NAGVMQNPRHLVRRRGQEARLRCSPMKGHSHVYWYRQLPEEGLKFMVYLQKENIIDESGMPKERFSAEFPKEGPSILRIQQVVRGDSAAYFCASSPRQGGTEAFFGQGTRLTVV.

The J gene is TRBJ2-7, the V gene TRBV29-1; the match to TRBD1 covers 10 bases. CDR1 is SQVTM and CDR2 is ANQGSEA in the germline V gene. The CDR3 runs 16 residues. Trimming took 1 base from V and 1 from J; bases not matched to a gene: 7. Written as DNA, the CDR3 is TGCAGCGTTGAAGCTTCGACAGGGGGCCTTTCCTACGAGCAGTACTTC. It codes for CSVEASTGGLSYEQYF.

V usage is TRBV29-1 and J usage is TRBJ2-3; D not resolved. The germline V gene encodes CDR1 SQVTM and CDR2 ANQGSEA. V shed 5 bases and J shed 0 bases, with 12 bases lying between them. CDR3 length: 14 residues. The CDR3 loop is CSVRRASSTDTQYF. The CDR3 DNA follows: TGCAGCGTTAGACGGGCCTCTAGCACAGATACGCAGTATTTT.

The rearrangement links TRBV14 to TRBJ2-5; the D gene is possibly TRBD2 (6 bases). This CDR3 comprises 14 residues. Germline V gene sequence: CDR1 SGHDN, CDR2 FVKESK. Trimming removed 4 bases at V and 8 bases at J, with 17 bases between. The CDR3 sequence is CASSPLGTRQTQYF. The CDR3 nucleotides are TGTGCCAGCAGCCCACTCGGGACTCGGCAAACCCAGTACTTC.

To note about this clone: Other nucleotide sequences in the sample specify the same CDR3. The V gene is TRBV4-1, the J gene TRBJ2-5; 7 bases are a match to TRBD1. Per the germline V gene, CDR1 is MGHRA and CDR2 is YSYEKL. J gave up 7 bases and V 1 base, and 0 bases lay outside the gene matches. This CDR3 spans 12 amino acids. CDR3 sequence (DNA): TGCGCCAGCAGCCAAGGGACAGGGACCCAGTACTTC. It is translated as CASSQGTGTQYF.

Remarks on this clone: The same CDR3 can be traced to other DNA sequences in this sample. This chain joins TRBV7-9 and TRBJ2-2; D is uncertain. CDR3 length equals 12 residues. Germline lookup yields CDR1 SEHNR and CDR2 FQNEAQ (reference sequence). V was shortened by 5 bases and J by 2 bases, with 3 bases between the two germline ends. For the CDR3, the DNA is TGTGCCAGCAGCCCAAACACCGGGGAGCTGTTTTTT. Its protein is CASSPNTGELFF.

This clone was picked up a small number of times. The rearrangement links TRBV18 to TRBJ2-3; D may be TRBD2 (7 bases). The germline CDR1 and CDR2 sequences are KGHSH and LQKENI. V gave up 2 bases and J gave up 5 bases, with 14 bases separating them. The CDR3 has 15 amino acids. CDR3 region: CASSPGTGGQDTQYF. CDR3 in DNA: TGTGCCAGCTCACCAGGTACGGGGGGCCAAGATACGCAGTATTTT.

V gene TRBV2 combines with J gene TRBJ2-2; D call uncertain. Trimming removed 6 bases from V and 6 bases from J, with 11 bases in between. Germline assignment: CDR1 SNHLY and CDR2 FYNNEI. The CDR3 totals 13 residues. CDR3 sequence (DNA): TGTGCCAGCAGAGCAAACAGTGCCGGGGAGCTGTTTTTT. The encoded protein is CASRANSAGELFF. Using reference TRBV2 and TRBJ2-2 for the parts outside the CDR3, the full variable domain is EPEVTQTPSHQVTQMGQEVILRCVPISNHLYFYWYRQILGQKVEFLVSFYNNEISEKSEIFDDQFSVERPDGSNFTLKIRSTKLEDSAMYFCASRANSAGELFFGEGSRLTVL.